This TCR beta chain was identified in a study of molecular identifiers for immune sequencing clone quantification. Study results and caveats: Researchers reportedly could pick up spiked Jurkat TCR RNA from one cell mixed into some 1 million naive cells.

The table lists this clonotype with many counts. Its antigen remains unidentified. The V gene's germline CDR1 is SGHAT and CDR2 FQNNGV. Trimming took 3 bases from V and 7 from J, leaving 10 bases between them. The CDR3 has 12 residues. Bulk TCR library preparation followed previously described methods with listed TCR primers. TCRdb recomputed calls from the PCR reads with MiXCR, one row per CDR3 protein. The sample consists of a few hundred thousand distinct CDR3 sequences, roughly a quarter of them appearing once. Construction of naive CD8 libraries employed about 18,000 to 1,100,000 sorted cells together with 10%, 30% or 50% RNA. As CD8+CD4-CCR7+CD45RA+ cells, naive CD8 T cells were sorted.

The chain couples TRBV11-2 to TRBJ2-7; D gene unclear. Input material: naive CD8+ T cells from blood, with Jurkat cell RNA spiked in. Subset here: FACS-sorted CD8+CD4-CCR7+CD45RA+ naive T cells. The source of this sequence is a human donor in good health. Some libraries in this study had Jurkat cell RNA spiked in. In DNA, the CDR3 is TGTGCCAGCAGCTTCGCCCTGCGGGAGCAGTACTTC. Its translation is CASSFALREQYF.